Presented here are 5 T cell receptor beta chains from one specimen sequenced in a study of T-cell reconstitution after alpha-beta-depleted transplantation in children. A TCRbeta library incorporating unique molecular identifiers was prepared. In TCRdb, the PCR reads were re-called with MiXCR into one record per CDR3 protein. The data hold approximately 230,000 distinct CDR3 sequences, with 20% to 30% observed a single time. Sequenced material: PBMCs, mostly from graft donor cells, taken 360 days after TCRalphabeta/CD19-depleted stem cell transplant. Receptor source: a female patient aged 2-10 years who had a stem cell transplant for congenital amegakaryocytic thrombocytopenia, so the T cells may come from the graft donor.

In its sample, this clonotype was seen a few times. Here the CDR3 DNA reads TGCGCCAGCAGCCAAGACCAGGGTTTGATTTCACCCCTCCACTTT. This translates into CASSQDQGLISPLHF. The gene calls are TRBV4-1 and TRBJ1-6; a weak D match, TRBD1 (5 bases). The germline V gene has CDR1 MGHRA and CDR2 YSYEKL. The CDR3 is 15 residues long. The V and J ends lost 0 bases and 9 bases respectively, with 12 bases between them.

V and J are TRBV2 and TRBJ2-7; D unclear. Trimming cost V 1 base and J 3 bases, with 10 bases left between them. The length of the CDR3 is 14 residues. Germline V gives CDR1 SNHLY, CDR2 FYNNEI. The CDR3 is CASSEVAVLYEQYF. CDR3 bases: TGTGCCAGCAGTGAAGTGGCGGTCCTCTACGAGCAGTACTTC.

J is TRBJ2-7 and V is TRBV30, with D possibly TRBD2 on 5 matching bases. The CDR3 runs 16 residues. V was shortened by 0 bases and J by 2 bases, with 17 bases between the two germline ends. Germline CDR1 reads GTSNPN; CDR2 reads SVGIG (reference sequence). CDR3 protein: CAWSVLGNTRAYEQYF. The CDR3 DNA reads as TGTGCCTGGAGTGTCTTGGGGAATACTAGGGCCTACGAGCAGTACTTC.

V gene TRBV18 combines with J gene TRBJ2-1; tentative D call: TRBD2 (6 bases). Germline assignment: CDR1 KGHSH and CDR2 LQKENI. Trimming cost V 2 bases and J 7 bases, with 15 bases left between them. The CDR3 consists of 15 residues. The DNA for the CDR3 is TGTGCCAGCTCACCAATGGCTAGCGATAGTAATGAGCAGTTCTTC. Protein sequence: CASSPMASDSNEQFF.

In this sample, this clonotype turned up a few times. The CDR3 region has the DNA TGTGCCAGCAGCTCACGGAACGAGCAGTACTTC. Its protein is CASSSRNEQYF. The chain couples TRBV7-8 to TRBJ2-7; no firm D call. Germline CDR1 SGHVS, CDR2 FQNEAQ. V was trimmed by 4 bases and J by 5 bases, leaving 6 bases between them. The CDR3 contains 11 residues.